Each of the 15 T cell receptor beta chains below was sequenced from the same sample in a study of blood T cells in healthy people across ages. Primed by a sample-barcoded 5' primer and a J-beta primer mix, a second PCR proceeded for about 6 to 12 cycles. TCRdb re-called the 5' RACE reads with MiXCR, one entry per CDR3 protein. The table lists hundreds of thousands of distinct CDR3 sequences, around three fifths of them singletons. Sequenced input: blood. The receptors were gathered from a man aged 40-55 years in good health.

This clonotype was detected a few times. This chain connects TRBV18 to TRBJ1-4; D unclear. This CDR3 comprises 14 residues. The V gene's germline CDR1 is KGHSH and CDR2 LQKENI. The V and J ends lost 4 bases and 7 bases respectively, with 13 bases between them. The CDR3, as DNA: TGTGCCAGCTCACTAGACACGGCCAGTGAAAAACTGTTTTTT. It translates to CASSLDTASEKLFF.

Comments on this clonotype: One end of the junction is discordant with germline, which a read error may explain. The V gene is TRBV11-3, the J gene TRBJ2-1; no clear D. Looked up from germline, CDR1 is SGHNT and CDR2 is YENEEA. This CDR3 has 13 residues. CDR3 nucleotide sequence: TGTGCCATCAGCTTAGAAGCCTACGATGAGCAGTTCTTC. This translates into CAISLEAYDEQFF.

This clonotype was observed a single time. The chain joins TRBV5-1 to TRBJ2-3, with D possibly TRBD2 on 6 matching bases. V lost 0 bases to trimming and J lost 2 bases, with 13 bases between them. The CDR3 is made up of 16 amino acids. Per germline, CDR1 SGHRS and CDR2 YFSETQ. CDR3 protein: CASSLGSAGFTDTQYF. DNA for the CDR3: TGCGCCAGCAGCTTGGGGTCGGCGGGATTCACAGATACGCAGTATTTT. Full variable domain (outside the CDR3, taken from reference TRBV5-1 and TRBJ2-3): KAGVTQTPRYLIKTRGQQVTLSCSPISGHRSVSWYQQTPGQGLQFLFEYFSETQRNKGNFPGRFSGRQFSNSRSEMNVSTLELGDSALYLCASSLGSAGFTDTQYFGPGTRLTVL.

The CDR3 region is CSVEDRQADPGANVLTF. Written as DNA, the CDR3 is TGCAGCGTTGAAGATCGGCAGGCAGACCCTGGGGCCAACGTCCTGACTTTC. The V gene is TRBV29-1, the J gene TRBJ2-6, with D unclear. V was shortened by 0 bases and J by 2 bases, with 14 bases between the two germline ends. CDR3 length: 17 residues. CDR1 and CDR2 from the germline V gene are SQVTM and ANQGSEA.

This sequence joins TRBV7-6 and TRBJ2-5; D is undetermined. Germline lookup yields CDR1 SGHVS and CDR2 FNYEAQ. The CDR3 totals 16 residues. V gave up 4 bases and J gave up 3 bases, with 18 bases separating them. Here the CDR3 reads CASSSLSLVGKETQYF. The CDR3 bases are TGTGCCAGCAGCTCCTTGAGCCTAGTGGGAAAAGAGACCCAGTACTTC.

The chain carries TRBV20-1 and TRBJ2-5, with a tentative D call TRBD2 (5 bases). CDR1 and CDR2 from the germline V gene are DFQATT and SNEGSKA (reference sequence). V lost 6 bases to trimming and J lost 7 bases, with 18 bases between them. The CDR3 spans 13 residues. The CDR3 reads CSAGGRSDGTQYF. The CDR3 DNA is TGCAGTGCAGGAGGTAGAAGCGACGGGACCCAGTACTTC.

V is TRBV28 and J is TRBJ2-5; no clear D gene. The J call may be wrong; the DNA end is better matched by TRBJ2-1. The CDR3 contains 15 residues. The germline V gene encodes CDR1 MDHEN and CDR2 SYDVKM. The CDR3 bases are TGTGCCAGCAGTTTGGGTAGGCGGCCCCAAGAGACCCAGTTCTTC. Amino acid sequence: CASSLGRRPQETQFF.

The V gene is TRBV20-1, the J gene TRBJ2-7; D gene unclear. The ends were cut back, 5 bases at V and 5 bases at J, with 16 bases in the middle. The germline V gene encodes CDR1 DFQATT and CDR2 SNEGSKA (reference sequence). The CDR3 is 13 amino acids. CDR3 bases: TGCAGTGCTCGACCAATTACTCTGGACGAGCAGTACTTC. Protein sequence: CSARPITLDEQYF.

This clonotype has a handful of counts. V usage is TRBV7-2 and J usage is TRBJ2-1; TRBD2 agrees at 10 bases. Trimming removed 1 base from V and 5 bases from J; junction bases left unmatched: 8. Germline assignment: CDR1 SGHTA and CDR2 FQGNSA. The CDR3 totals 17 residues. Here the CDR3 DNA reads TGTGCCAGCAGCTTAGTTTCCGGACTAGCGGATAACAATGAGCAGTTCTTC. Amino acid sequence: CASSLVSGLADNNEQFF.

This clonotype was recorded only once. V usage is TRBV2 and J usage is TRBJ1-5; D call uncertain. The CDR3 sequence is 13 residues long. Trimming pared 8 bases from V and 3 bases from J, leaving 11 bases between. From germline, CDR1 is SNHLY and CDR2 FYNNEI. CDR3 amino acids: CASHSDYNQPQHF. The DNA for the CDR3 is TGTGCCAGCCATTCGGATTACAATCAGCCCCAGCATTTT.

CDR3 amino acids: CASSYRDRATYEQYF. The CDR3 DNA reads as TGTGCCAGCAGTTATCGGGACAGGGCTACCTACGAGCAGTACTTC. The J gene is TRBJ2-7, the V gene TRBV12-3 or TRBV12-4, with 9 bases identical to TRBD1. This CDR3 is built from 15 residues. The ends lost 4 bases at V and 2 bases at J; junction bases unmatched: 6.

The J gene is TRBJ2-7, the V gene TRBV20-1; D is tentatively TRBD1 or TRBD2 (5 bases each). The CDR3 totals 13 residues. The germline V and J ends were trimmed by 6 bases and 3 bases, with 15 bases remaining between them. Looked up from germline, CDR1 is DFQATT and CDR2 is SNEGSKA (reference sequence). This CDR3 reads CSAHGGQVYEQYF. The CDR3 region has the DNA TGCAGTGCCCATGGGGGTCAGGTCTACGAGCAGTACTTC.

This clonotype was detected only a few times. The chain links TRBV12-3 or TRBV12-4 to TRBJ2-4, with D possibly TRBD1 on 6 matching bases. V was cut by 4 bases and J by 7 bases, with 17 bases left in between. This CDR3 is 15 amino acids long. Here the CDR3 reads CASSSAGTKWNIQYF. DNA for the CDR3: TGTGCCAGCAGTTCGGCCGGGACAAAATGGAACATTCAGTACTTC.

This clonotype was counted a few times. This chain connects TRBV29-1 to TRBJ2-1, with 7 bases identical to TRBD2. The germline V gene has CDR1 SQVTM and CDR2 ANQGSEA. The CDR3 runs to 14 residues. The V and J ends lost 7 bases and 4 bases, in that order; junction bases with no gene match: 10. In DNA, the CDR3 is TGCAGCGGAGGGAGGGCTGGGAGGTACAATGAGCAGTTCTTC. It codes for CSGGRAGRYNEQFF.

This chain connects TRBV12-3 or TRBV12-4 to TRBJ2-7; 8 bases match TRBD2. The closer fit of TRBJ2-5 to the DNA end suggests the J call may be wrong. The CDR3 covers 14 residues. The CDR3: CASSEGTREETQYF. The CDR3 DNA reads as TGTGCCAGCAGTGAGGGGACTAGAGAAGAGACCCAGTACTTC.